The clone carrying this T cell receptor beta chain has only one observation. This sample was included in a study of blood T cell repertoires in COVID-19. Across the whole study: PBMCs, B-cell-depleted T cells, or T cells provided the cDNA or gDNA that made up the material.

Per the authors' pipeline: Using reference gene primer amplification, nucleated cell counts were estimated. The repertoire was sequenced with immunoSEQ multiplex PCR; TCRdb's copy has only in-frame clones and lacks some. For V, J and clone size, that table is used; D and trimming come from the DNA. The table has around 260,000 clones, about 85% seen once. Sequenced sample: peripheral blood. The source is a human donor with COVID-19, enrolled during active disease. The donor label of this sample is uncertain.

The CDR3 bases are TGTGCCAGCAGCCCAGGGACAGACTATGGCTACACCTTC. It specifies CASSPGTDYGYTF. The chain uses TRBV7-2 and TRBJ1-2; TRBD1 matches at 7 bases. This CDR3 region has 13 residues. Germline V gives CDR1 SGHTA, CDR2 FQGNSA. V shed 5 bases and J 3 bases; nucleotides not matched to a gene: 3.